A single T cell receptor (beta chain) is shown here with its context. It was during active infection that Seattle patients were enrolled and then longitudinally followed. Losses at the gene ends were 3 bases for V and 3 bases for J; bases not matched to a gene: 1. CDR3 size: 14 residues. CDR1 is MNHEY, CDR2 SMNVEV, per germline (reference sequence). This sample is drawn from a study of blood T cell repertoires in COVID-19. For the study at large: The study drew acute and convalescent COVID-19 samples from the United States, Italy and Spain. PBMCs, B-cell-depleted T cells, or T cells were the source of the cDNA or gDNA that made up the material.

Source study methods: It was from reference gene primer amplification that nucleated cell counts were estimated. The repertoire was sequenced with immunoSEQ multiplex PCR; TCRdb's copy has only in-frame clones and lacks some. Clone size and the V and J calls come from that table; the DNA yielded D and trimming. This sample has 100,000 to 150,000 clones; around 85% occur once, and the top ten carry about 18%. The sample consisted of peripheral blood. The chain joins TRBV27 to TRBJ2-5; 10 nucleotides line up with TRBD2. The TCR originated in a young man with COVID-19, enrolled during active disease. CDR3 coding DNA: TGTGCCAGCAGTTTCCTAGCGGGAGAAGAGACCCAGTACTTC. Amino acid sequence: CASSFLAGEETQYF.